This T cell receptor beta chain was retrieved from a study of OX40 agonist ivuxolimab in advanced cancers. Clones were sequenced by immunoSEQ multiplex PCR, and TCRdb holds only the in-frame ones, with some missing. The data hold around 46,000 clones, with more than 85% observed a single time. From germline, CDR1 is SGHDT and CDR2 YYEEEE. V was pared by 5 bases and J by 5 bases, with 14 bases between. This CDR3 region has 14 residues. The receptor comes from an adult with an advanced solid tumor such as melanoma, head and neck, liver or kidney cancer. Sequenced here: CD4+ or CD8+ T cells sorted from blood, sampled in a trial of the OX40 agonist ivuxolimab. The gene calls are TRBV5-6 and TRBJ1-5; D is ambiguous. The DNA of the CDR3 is TGTGCCAGCAGTTTTATCGGGGATTATCAGCCCCAGCATTTT. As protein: CASSFIGDYQPQHF.